This entry describes one T cell receptor beta chain. The table lists this clonotype with a few counts. It lacks a known antigen. No base qualities exist here, and no much larger clone lies one base off it. This sample stems from a study of human T cells and chemical hapten exposure (dated by TCRdb to 2020 to 2023). Describing the broader study: For sensitization, 2% DPC in acetone was applied to a 2 cm by 2 cm area of upper inner arm skin. Libraries were pooled for sequencing, and variation in per-sample TCR yields was attributed mainly to small differences in library volumes within the pool. Patch tests used Finn chambers with 0.01% DPC on the upper back, scored after 6 days by International Contact Dermatitis Research Group standards. Weekly therapeutic DPC doses were additionally applied to the scalp of patients throughout the roughly 26-week study period. About 27 alopecia patients gave blood for TCR sequencing at one to four time points (pre-sensitization, 2, 6 and 24 weeks). The mostly female patient cohort included alopecia areata with under or over 50% scalp involvement, alopecia totalis and alopecia universalis. The study tracked peripheral blood TCR repertoire changes in vivo during primary and secondary sensitization to the hapten diphenylcyclopropenone (DPC) in alopecia patients. Blood samples were taken from patients before sensitization (week 0) and at 2, 6 and about 24 weeks after DPC sensitization. Study-level results and caveats: Patch test score was positively correlated with the number of PT1 expanded TCRs, with significance at thresholds 8, 16 and 32 but not at 4. After repeated subsampling, the strength of the expansion versus patch-test correlation and the threshold at which it became significant changed. Because every patient had alopecia, a presumed autoimmune disease, the patients' immune response might differ from that of healthy individuals. Compared with pre-sensitization or healthy control sets, expanded TCRs formed significantly more large CDR3 similarity clusters, which is consistent with antigen-driven responses. DPC sensitization did not change the number of TCRs with a frequency above 1 in 1000, and there was no evidence of changes in global repertoire structure.

The CDR1 and CDR2 encoded by the germline V gene are KGHSH and LQKENI. Spanning cysteine to phenylalanine, the CDR3 consists of 15 amino acids. CDR3 DNA is the only sequence kept; it has 45 bases, read in frame from the first base. The trim is 3 bases for V and 0 bases for J, with a gap of 12 bases between the germline ends. Library generation was performed with RACE. Instrument used: NextSeq 500. During library preparation, unique molecular identifiers were attached to individual cDNA molecules so that TCRs could be counted quantitatively and reproducibly. From each blood RNA sample, both TCR alpha and TCR beta chains were sequenced. Processing in the source paper ran as follows. Samples had a median of roughly 87,000 TCRs, with a range from roughly 23,224 to 750,000. V, J and CDR3 annotation of the TCR reads was carried out using the Decombinator software suite. For PS versus PT1 abundance plots, all samples were subsampled to the same number of TCRs (28,000). Expanded TCRs were defined as absent before sensitization and observed at least eight times at the 2-week time point. The public sequencing data were trimmed at Q25 with fastp and processed into clonotypes with MiXCR by TCRdb, which kept only in-frame beta chains. Rows matching on CDR3 protein sequence are summarized as one entry with the most common DNA and genes. TCRdb, not the original authors, processed these V and J calls. In this sample the table shows fewer than 200,000 distinct CDR3 sequences, around 24% of which occur a single time. The ten biggest clones cover 6.7% of the sample.

The label giving this sample's time point can be read as: patch test 1, 2 weeks after DPC sensitization. The treatment or condition label, read with the paper, signifies: therapeutic diphenylcyclopropenone sensitization with weekly scalp DPC. Blood at each patch-test visit was drawn before the patch test was applied. To be eligible, patients had to be aged 18 to 70, diagnosed with alopecia and judged suitable for DPC therapy, while pregnant patients were excluded. Total RNA was extracted from unfractionated whole blood collected in Tempus Blood RNA tubes. Sample: whole blood, taken in connection with sensitization to the hapten diphenylcyclopropenone (DPC). The TCR comes from a woman aged 45 to 65 with alopecia areata. Some clones in this sample may be carry-over from other donors' samples. The V and J genes are TRBV18 and TRBJ2-7; the D gene may be TRBD1 or TRBD2, since each aligns over 5 bases. In nucleotides, the sequence is TGTGCCAGCTCACCGAGGGGATTAGGCTCCTACGAGCAGTACTTC. It is translated as CASSPRGLGSYEQYF.